This T cell receptor (beta chain) was profiled in a study of response to subunit inactivated influenza vaccine. Notes on the study in general: Authors suggested each seasonal flu vaccination may recruit only limited numbers of new T cells.

Per the germline V gene, CDR1 is SGHRS and CDR2 is YFSETQ. V was pared by 5 bases and J by 4 bases, with 9 bases between. CDR3 size: 13 residues. This clonotype was counted between two and nine times. Its antigen remains unknown. TCRdb re-called the RT-PCR reads through MiXCR, storing one row per CDR3 protein. The sample yields approximately 530,000 distinct CDR3 sequences, 10% to 15% seen once. The sequences come from PBMCs from blood, collected 40 to 50 days after vaccination. This TCR was sampled from a man in his fifties who received an inactivated influenza vaccine. The rearrangement links TRBV5-1 to TRBJ2-2; D gene uncertain. CDR3 loop: CASRTQLTGELFF. CDR3 sequence (DNA): TGCGCCAGCAGAACACAGCTCACCGGGGAGCTGTTTTTT.